One sample yielded the 9 T cell receptor beta chains listed below, sequenced in a study of response to subunit inactivated influenza vaccine. TCRdb re-derived calls from the RT-PCR reads in MiXCR, one entry per CDR3 protein. The sample records around 760,000 distinct CDR3 sequences, 11% to 15% being singletons. This specimen consisted of PBMCs from blood, obtained approximately 15 days before vaccination. These receptors all come from a man in his fifties or sixties who received an inactivated influenza vaccine.

For this clonotype: At one end the junction does not follow the germline gene, possibly because of a read error. This sequence joins TRBV29-1 and TRBJ2-1; 7 bases match TRBD2. Per germline, CDR1 SQVTM and CDR2 ANQGSEA. This CDR3 contains 11 residues. DNA of the CDR3: TGCAGCGGGGGGGACTACTATGAGCAGTTCTTC. It specifies CSGGDYYEQFF.

In this sample, this clonotype turned up many times. The chain employs TRBV12-3 or TRBV12-4 and TRBJ2-7, with 8 bases identical to TRBD1. This CDR3 is 14 amino acids long. The V and J ends lost 2 bases and 4 bases, in that order; junction bases with no gene match: 4. In DNA form, the CDR3 reads TGTGCCAGCAGTTTATACAGGGGGAGGTACGAGCAGTACTTC. Amino acid sequence: CASSLYRGRYEQYF.

This clonotype was seen a few times. The rearrangement joins TRBV7-2 to TRBJ2-1; D is unresolved. The CDR3 has 15 residues. V lost 5 bases, J lost 3 bases, and 14 bases lay in between. Germline V gene sequence: CDR1 SGHTA, CDR2 FQGNSA. CDR3 region: CASSIDSNLYNEQFF. The CDR3 DNA follows: TGTGCCAGCAGCATCGATTCTAACCTCTACAATGAGCAGTTCTTC.

This chain uses TRBV7-9 with TRBJ2-5; TRBD1 aligns across 10 bases. Germline V gene data show CDR1 as SEHNR and CDR2 as FQNEAQ (reference sequence). The CDR3 is 15 amino acids. J gave up 5 bases and V 5 bases, and 8 bases lay outside the gene matches. CDR3: CASSPDRGLMETQYF. CDR3 in DNA: TGTGCCAGCAGCCCCGACAGGGGGCTTATGGAGACCCAGTACTTC.

The sample holds a few counts of this clonotype. This CDR3 is CASSLDGRDTQYF. In nucleotides, the CDR3 is TGTGCCAGCAGCTTAGATGGCCGCGATACGCAGTATTTT. The chain links TRBV7-2 to TRBJ2-3; D not resolved. V lost 1 base and J lost 6, with 8 bases in between. Germline V gives CDR1 SGHTA, CDR2 FQGNSA. The CDR3 is made up of 13 amino acids.

This clonotype was seen more than once but under ten times. The chain is built from TRBV2 and TRBJ2-2; D assignment may be TRBD1 or TRBD2 (5 bases each). CDR1 is SNHLY, CDR2 FYNNEI, per germline. The CDR3 runs 14 residues. The V end was cut by 3 bases, the J end by 5 bases, with 10 bases between. CDR3 coding DNA: TGTGCCAGCAGTGATTGGGGGAGAACCGGGGAGCTGTTTTTT. Residues: CASSDWGRTGELFF.

This chain links TRBV28 with TRBJ2-5; a weak D match, TRBD2 (7 bases). The CDR3 runs 14 residues. Germline CDR1 reads MDHEN; CDR2 reads SYDVKM. The V end lost 6 bases, the J end lost 5 bases, and 16 bases lay between the germline ends. CDR3 coding DNA: TGTGCCAGCAGCCCCCCCGGGGGGCGGGAGACCCAGTACTTC. The encoded protein is CASSPPGGRETQYF.

This clonotype was detected many times. The rearrangement links TRBV10-3 to TRBJ1-2; 7 nucleotides line up with TRBD1. This CDR3 has 14 residues. The V gene end was trimmed by 3 bases and the J gene end by 4 bases; junction bases not matched to a gene: 5. Germline V gives CDR1 ENHRY, CDR2 SYGVKD. The CDR3 loop is CAISDRGQIYGYTF. The CDR3 DNA is TGTGCCATCAGTGATAGGGGACAGATCTATGGCTACACCTTC.

This clonotype occurred a few times. The chain employs TRBV12-3 or TRBV12-4 and TRBJ2-2; tentatively, D is TRBD1 (5 bases). The CDR3 runs 14 residues. Trimming removed 6 bases from V and 2 bases from J, with 10 bases in between. In DNA, the CDR3 is TGTGCCAGCAGCGACAGCTACAACACCGGGGAGCTGTTTTTT. Protein: CASSDSYNTGELFF.